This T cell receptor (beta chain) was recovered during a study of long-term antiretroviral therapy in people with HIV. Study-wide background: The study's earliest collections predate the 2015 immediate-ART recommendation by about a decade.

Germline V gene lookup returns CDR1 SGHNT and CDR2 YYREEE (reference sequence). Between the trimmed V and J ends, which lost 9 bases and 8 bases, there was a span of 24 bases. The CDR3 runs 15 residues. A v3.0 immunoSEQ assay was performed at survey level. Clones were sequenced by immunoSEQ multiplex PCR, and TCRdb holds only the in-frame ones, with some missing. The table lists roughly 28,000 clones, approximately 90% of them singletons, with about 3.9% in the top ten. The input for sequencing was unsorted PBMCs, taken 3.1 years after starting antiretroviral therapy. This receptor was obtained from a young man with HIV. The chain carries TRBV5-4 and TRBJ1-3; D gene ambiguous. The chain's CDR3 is CATTPSLRSGDTIYF. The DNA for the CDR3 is TGTGCCACCACACCGTCGCTCAGGTCCGGAGACACCATATATTTT.